Shown below are 31 T cell receptor beta chains from a single sample sequenced in a study of CD8+CD57+ T cells in acquired aplastic anemia. Patients selected for sequencing had displayed CD8+CD57+ cell expansion by flow cytometry. The TCR beta profiling, which covered VDJ combination and CDR3 sequence, was carried out using genomic DNA as the template. TCRdb fed the reads into MiXCR, producing one record per CDR3 protein. The table shows 150,000 to 180,000 distinct CDR3 sequences, with roughly half occurring only once. The sample taken for sequencing was sorted CD4+, CD8+, or CD8+CD57+ T cells (not recorded which) from PBMCs. These receptors all come from a human donor with aplastic anemia.

V gene TRBV12-5 combines with J gene TRBJ2-3; 7 bases align to TRBD2. The CDR3 length is 11 residues. V dropped 1 base and J dropped 11; count of bases not matched to a gene: 0. Germline V lookup: CDR1 LGHNT, CDR2 FRNRAP. CDR3 residues: CASGLGGGQYF. The CDR3 DNA follows: TGTGCTAGTGGTTTGGGGGGGGGGCAGTATTTT. The variable domain in full, completed from reference TRBV12-5 and TRBJ2-3, reads DARVTQTPRHKVTEMGQEVTMRCQPILGHNTVFWYRQTMMQGLELLAYFRNRAPLDDSGMPKDRFSAEMPDATLATLKIQPSEPRDSAVYFCASGLGGGQYFGPGTRLTVL.

The chain uses TRBV2 and TRBJ2-7, with D possibly matching TRBD2 (5 bases). Germline V lookup: CDR1 SNHLY, CDR2 FYNNEI. The CDR3 totals 14 residues. V was trimmed by 7 bases and J by 5 bases, leaving 18 bases between them. CDR3 in amino acids: CASKGGLAVHEQYF. CDR3 DNA: TGTGCCAGCAAGGGCGGGCTAGCTGTGCACGAGCAGTACTTC.

On this clonotype: Just one base apart from a much larger clone, this may be a read error. This rearrangement joins TRBV12-3 or TRBV12-4 to TRBJ1-1; D possibly corresponds to TRBD1 (5 bases). This CDR3 has 14 residues. Trimming removed 6 bases at V and 0 bases at J, with 11 bases between. The CDR3: CASSPGRVNTEAFF. In DNA form, the CDR3 reads TGTGCCAGCAGCCCGGGACGGGTGAACACTGAAGCTTTCTTT.

This chain connects TRBV2 to TRBJ1-1; no reliable D call. This CDR3 region has 11 residues. The germline V and J ends were trimmed by 6 bases and 4 bases, with 6 bases remaining between them. The germline V gene has CDR1 SNHLY and CDR2 FYNNEI. CDR3 sequence reads: CASSRATEAFF. CDR3 coding DNA: TGTGCCAGCAGCCGGGCCACTGAAGCTTTCTTT.

The rearrangement uses TRBV12-3 or TRBV12-4 and TRBJ1-4; possible D gene TRBD1, 5 bases. Trimming took 5 bases from V and 0 from J, leaving 13 bases between them. The CDR3 sequence is 16 residues long. The CDR3 DNA sequence: TGTGCCAGCAGTGACCGACCAGGGACAACTAATGAAAAACTGTTTTTT. The encoded protein is CASSDRPGTTNEKLFF.

The chain recombines TRBV10-1 with TRBJ1-6, with D unresolved. CDR3 length: 13 amino acids. Germline values: CDR1 WNHNN, CDR2 SYGVQD (reference sequence). With 9 bases removed from V and 9 bases from J, the gap between germline ends came to 15 bases. The chain's CDR3 is CARVLKIGSPLHF. DNA for the CDR3: TGCGCCAGGGTCCTGAAGATTGGTTCACCCCTCCACTTT.

This clonotype was counted ten times or more. This rearrangement joins TRBV15 to TRBJ2-5; 7 bases are shared with TRBD1. Germline values: CDR1 LNHNV, CDR2 YYDKDF (reference sequence). The CDR3 consists of 14 residues. The V and J ends lost 3 bases and 3 bases, in that order; junction bases with no gene match: 4. The CDR3 protein is CATSRFRGKETQYF. The CDR3 coding sequence is TGTGCCACCAGCAGGTTCAGGGGGAAAGAGACCCAGTACTTC.

In the case of this clonotype: A clone one base away is much larger, so this may be a read error. This chain links TRBV6-5 with TRBJ1-1; D is unclear. Germline values: CDR1 MNHEY, CDR2 SVGAGI. The CDR3 contains 12 residues. CDR3 amino acids: CAGSYSSNEAFF. DNA of the CDR3: TGTGCCGGCAGTTACTCGTCAAATGAAGCTTTCTTT.

This clonotype was observed a handful of times. V is TRBV24-1 and J is TRBJ2-5; D not resolved. Trimming pared 4 bases from V and 5 bases from J, leaving 4 bases between. Germline assignment: CDR1 KGHDR and CDR2 SFDVKD. The CDR3 length is 11 residues. CDR3 region: CATSDIETQYF. The CDR3 bases are TGTGCCACCAGTGACATCGAGACCCAGTACTTC.

This clonotype was observed a few times. V and J are TRBV27 and TRBJ2-1; D tentatively fits TRBD1 or TRBD2 (5 bases each). This CDR3 is built from 13 residues. The V gene's germline CDR1 is MNHEY and CDR2 SMNVEV (reference sequence). V gave up 3 bases and J gave up 8 bases, with 11 bases separating them. The CDR3 sequence: CASSFGDRDEQFF. CDR3 nucleotide sequence: TGTGCCAGCAGTTTCGGGGACCGGGATGAGCAGTTCTTC.

V gene TRBV29-1 combines with J gene TRBJ2-7, with 9 bases lining up with TRBD1. V dropped 0 bases and J dropped 3; count of bases not matched to a gene: 6. The CDR3 spans 15 residues. CDR1 is SQVTM, CDR2 ANQGSEA, per germline. CDR3 bases: TGCAGCGTTGAAGAAAGTGGGACAGGGTTCTACGAGCAGTACTTC. As protein: CSVEESGTGFYEQYF.

The chain uses TRBV9 and TRBJ1-2, with D tentatively TRBD1 (5 bases). There are 15 residues in the CDR3. Between the trimmed V and J ends, which lost 4 bases and 4 bases, there was a span of 17 bases. Germline V gives CDR1 SGDLS, CDR2 YYNGEE. The CDR3 nucleotides are TGTGCCAGCAGCCCCGGGGAGGGGCGCCCCTATGGCTACACCTTC. Translated: CASSPGEGRPYGYTF.

The chain carries TRBV29-1 and TRBJ2-5; maybe TRBD1 (5 bases). With 1 base removed from V and 1 base from J, the gap between germline ends came to 10 bases. CDR1 SQVTM and CDR2 ANQGSEA come from the germline V gene. The CDR3 is 14 amino acids. CDR3 DNA sequence: TGCAGCGTTGAAGTCCAGGGTGGCCAAGAGACCCAGTACTTC. This sequence encodes CSVEVQGGQETQYF.

The chain carries TRBV20-1 and TRBJ2-1, with TRBD2 identical over 9 bases. The J segment lost 5 bases and the V segment lost 2 bases, leaving 10 bases of the junction unmatched. The CDR3 totals 16 residues. CDR1 DFQATT and CDR2 SNEGSKA come from the germline V gene (reference sequence). CDR3 sequence: CSARNPAGGPNNEQFF. DNA of the CDR3: TGCAGTGCTAGAAACCCGGCGGGGGGGCCCAACAATGAGCAGTTCTTC.

The chain carries TRBV7-9 and TRBJ2-5; 10 bases are shared with TRBD1. V was pared by 5 bases and J by 0 bases, with 0 bases of the junction left unmatched. CDR1 and CDR2 from the germline V gene are SEHNR and FQNEAQ (reference sequence). The CDR3 is 14 residues long. The CDR3 nucleotides read TGTGCCAGCAGCGGGACAGGGGACCAAGAGACCCAGTACTTC. Residues: CASSGTGDQETQYF.

The chain employs TRBV20-1 and TRBJ2-7, with 9 bases that match TRBD1. The CDR3 runs to 14 residues. J was trimmed by 4 bases and V by 5 bases; bases with no gene match: 9. The germline gives CDR1 DFQATT, CDR2 SNEGSKA (reference sequence). CDR3 DNA: TGCAGTGCTGAACGGGGACAGGGAAGATACGAGCAGTACTTC. Translation gives CSAERGQGRYEQYF.

This clonotype was counted ten times or more. V and J are TRBV15 and TRBJ2-7; 7 nucleotides match TRBD1. The V and J ends lost 5 bases and 7 bases, in that order; junction bases with no gene match: 11. The CDR3 runs to 14 residues. Per germline, CDR1 LNHNV and CDR2 YYDKDF (reference sequence). CDR3 region: CATSPQTGPREQYF. In nucleotides, the CDR3 is TGTGCCACCAGCCCCCAGACAGGGCCTCGGGAGCAGTACTTC. Complete variable domain (other parts from reference TRBV15 and TRBJ2-7): DAMVIQNPRYQVTQFGKPVTLSCSQTLNHNVMYWYQQKSSQAPKLLFHYYDKDFNNEADTPDNFQSRRPNTSFCFLDIRSPGLGDTAMYLCATSPQTGPREQYFGPGTRLTVT.

This clonotype was detected ten times or more. This rearrangement joins TRBV10-3 to TRBJ1-5, with D possibly TRBD1 on 6 matching bases. V gave up 0 bases and J gave up 5 bases, with 14 bases separating them. This CDR3 contains 16 residues. The germline gives CDR1 ENHRY, CDR2 SYGVKD. CDR3 sequence reads: CAISESRGGIDQPQHF. The CDR3 bases are TGTGCCATCAGTGAGTCGAGGGGGGGGATCGATCAGCCCCAGCATTTT.

This clonotype showed up many times. The chain couples TRBV25-1 to TRBJ2-1, with D hard to call. Germline CDR1 MGHDK, CDR2 SYGVNS. This CDR3 has 12 amino acids. Trimming took 7 bases from V and 10 from J, leaving 14 bases between them. In DNA form, the CDR3 reads TGTGCCAGCACTCCAGGTTCCGGGGAGCAGTTCTTC. It codes for CASTPGSGEQFF.

Ten or more counts support this clonotype. The CDR3 bases are TGTGCCAGCAGTGACGACGCGGGACTCAGGGAGCAGTTCTTC. Translated, it gives CASSDDAGLREQFF. This chain connects TRBV6-4 to TRBJ2-1, with TRBD2 as a possible D gene (6 bases). V was trimmed by 2 bases and J by 10 bases, leaving 15 bases between them. The CDR3 extends over 14 amino acids. Germline loops: CDR1 MRHNA, CDR2 SNTAGT.

This chain joins TRBV24-1 and TRBJ2-7; tentatively, D is TRBD1 (5 bases). Germline V gene lookup returns CDR1 KGHDR and CDR2 SFDVKD. The CDR3 loop spans 13 amino acids. The V end lost 4 bases, the J end lost 3 bases, and 9 bases lay between the germline ends. CDR3 sequence reads: CATSDRDSYEQYF. CDR3 sequence (DNA): TGTGCCACCAGTGACCGTGACAGCTACGAGCAGTACTTC.

This clonotype was detected a few times. The chain has TRBV27 and TRBJ1-5, with a weak D call TRBD1 (5 bases). The germline gives CDR1 MNHEY, CDR2 SMNVEV (reference sequence). V gave up 6 bases and J gave up 2 bases, with 11 bases separating them. This CDR3 has 14 residues. Written as DNA, the CDR3 is TGTGCCAGCAGCCACGGGGCCGGCAATCAGCCCCAGCATTTT. Protein: CASSHGAGNQPQHF.

The chain joins TRBV20-1 to TRBJ1-5; 7 bases line up with TRBD1. The CDR3 spans 15 residues. V shed 0 bases, J shed 2 bases, and the junction held 4 bases outside the gene matches. Germline values: CDR1 DFQATT, CDR2 SNEGSKA (reference sequence). In nucleotides, the CDR3 is TGCAGTGCTAGAGAGACAGGGTTGCGCAATCAGCCCCAGCATTTT. It codes for CSARETGLRNQPQHF.

This chain joins TRBV7-9 and TRBJ2-3; 7 nucleotides align to TRBD2. With V trimmed by 5 bases and J by 4 bases, 6 bases remained unmatched. The CDR3 has 14 amino acids. Germline assignment: CDR1 SEHNR and CDR2 FQNEAQ (reference sequence). Here the CDR3 DNA reads TGTGCCAGCAGCCCGGGACTAATAGCAGATACGCAGTATTTT. Translation: CASSPGLIADTQYF.

The rearrangement joins TRBV24-1 to TRBJ2-2; D is perhaps TRBD2 (6 bases). There are 17 residues in the CDR3. Trimming left V 0 bases short and J 1 base short, with 11 bases between. The V gene's germline CDR1 is KGHDR and CDR2 SFDVKD. The chain's CDR3 is CATSDLGTGENTGELFF. The DNA for the CDR3 is TGTGCCACCAGTGATTTGGGTACGGGGGAGAACACCGGGGAGCTGTTTTTT.

The rearrangement uses TRBV15 and TRBJ2-7; maybe TRBD1 (5 bases). Germline V gene sequence: CDR1 LNHNV, CDR2 YYDKDF (reference sequence). The CDR3 is 15 amino acids. Trimming took off 0 bases at V and 0 bases at J, with 9 bases between the two ends. CDR3 sequence reads: CATSREGLSSYEQYF. The CDR3 nucleotides are TGTGCCACCAGCAGAGAGGGGCTAAGCTCCTACGAGCAGTACTTC.

This clonotype was counted ten times or more. The chain recombines TRBV19 with TRBJ2-7; TRBD2 agrees at 12 bases. With V trimmed by 3 bases and J by 6 bases, 3 bases remained unmatched. Germline loops: CDR1 LNHDA, CDR2 SQIVND (reference sequence). This CDR3 contains 14 residues. The CDR3 DNA reads as TGTGCCAGTAGTATCGCTAGCGGGGGGGCCGAGCAGTACTTC. Its protein product is CASSIASGGAEQYF.

This clonotype turned up a few times. V usage is TRBV20-1 and J usage is TRBJ2-1, with D hard to call. Per the germline V gene, CDR1 is DFQATT and CDR2 is SNEGSKA (reference sequence). Trimming took 5 bases from V and 0 from J, leaving 2 bases between them. The CDR3 sequence is 11 residues long. For the CDR3, the DNA is TGCAGTGCTCCCTCCTACAATGAGCAGTTCTTC. It translates to CSAPSYNEQFF.

The rearrangement links TRBV15 to TRBJ1-3; the D gene is possibly TRBD1 (5 bases). The CDR3 is made up of 16 amino acids. The V end lost 0 bases, the J end lost 8 bases, and 17 bases lay between the germline ends. CDR1 and CDR2 from the germline V gene are LNHNV and YYDKDF (reference sequence). The CDR3 region has the DNA TGTGCCACCAGCAGAGAGGGAAGGGACCCGGCGGACACCATATATTTT. It encodes CATSREGRDPADTIYF. Combining the CDR3 with reference TRBV15 and TRBJ1-3 gives the whole variable domain DAMVIQNPRYQVTQFGKPVTLSCSQTLNHNVMYWYQQKSSQAPKLLFHYYDKDFNNEADTPDNFQSRRPNTSFCFLDIRSPGLGDTAMYLCATSREGRDPADTIYFGEGSWLTVV.

This clonotype was picked up a small number of times. The chain uses TRBV15 and TRBJ2-5; D is perhaps TRBD1 (5 bases). This CDR3 region has 17 residues. CDR1 LNHNV and CDR2 YYDKDF come from the germline V gene (reference sequence). Trimming took 0 bases from V and 5 from J, leaving 19 bases between them. The CDR3 nucleotides are TGTGCCACCAGCAGAGATCAAGCAGGGTCGGTTTGGGAGACCCAGTACTTC. It yields the protein CATSRDQAGSVWETQYF. The full variable domain, completed using reference TRBV15 and TRBJ2-5, is DAMVIQNPRYQVTQFGKPVTLSCSQTLNHNVMYWYQQKSSQAPKLLFHYYDKDFNNEADTPDNFQSRRPNTSFCFLDIRSPGLGDTAMYLCATSRDQAGSVWETQYFGPGTRLLVL.

Notes on this clonotype: A junction end diverges from the germline sequence, so it may reflect a read error. The chain recombines TRBV19 with TRBJ1-6, with 7 bases identical to TRBD1. The length of the CDR3 is 15 residues. Germline V CDR1 and CDR2: LNHDA, SQIVND (reference sequence). CDR3 in amino acids: CASSTRGSYNSPLYF. The CDR3 bases are TGTGCCAGTAGTACCAGGGGGTCCTATAATTCACCCCTCTACTTT. The full variable domain, with the rest looked up from reference TRBV19 and TRBJ1-6, is DGGITQSPKYLFRKEGQNVTLSCEQNLNHDAMYWYRQDPGQGLRLIYYSQIVNDFQKGDIAEGYSVSREKKESFPLTVTSAQKNPTAFYLCASSTRGSYNSPLYFGNGTRLTVT.